This T cell receptor beta chain was retrieved from a study of Ad26.COV2.S vaccination and SARS-CoV-2 variants. Study summary: Donor had been placed in the Ad26.COV2.S arm of the COV1001 trial.

J lost 4 bases, V lost 4 bases, and 7 bases had no gene match. Per germline, CDR1 MDHEN and CDR2 SYDVKM. The CDR3 loop spans 15 amino acids. Using immunoSEQ multiplex PCR, the repertoire was profiled, and TCRdb retains in-frame clones only, with some absent. The table includes approximately 410,000 clones, approximately 87% detected once. The treatment: around 19 received Ad26.COV2.S at low or high dose, single or two shots; 5 received placebo; per-sample allocation not given. Collection of samples fell on day 63 after the first vaccine or placebo injection. The sample came from a Boston adult aged 18-55 years.

The receptor was derived from a person aged 18-65 years who received the Ad26.COV2.S COVID-19 vaccine or a placebo. V usage is TRBV28 and J usage is TRBJ2-1; TRBD1 agrees at 7 bases. This sample comprised peripheral blood, obtained in a trial of Ad26.COV2.S vaccine versus placebo. CDR3 bases: TGTGCCAGCAGTTCCCCAACAGGGGAATACAATGAGCAGTTCTTC. Translation: CASSSPTGEYNEQFF.